A selection of T cell receptor beta chains follows, all from one sample in a study of cytomegalovirus exposure and HLA in healthy donors. Measured with immunoSEQ multiplex PCR; TCRdb has only the in-frame clones, and not every one. The sample includes about 98,000 clones, about 81% of them seen just once. The material sequenced was PBMCs. Receptor source: a young man in good health and CMV-seropositive. CDR3s include the opening cysteine and the closing phenylalanine or tryptophan. Each record gives: V gene, J gene, CDR3 protein.

V gene: TRBV30; J gene: TRBJ1-3; CDR3 protein: CAWSPGVSGNTIYF
V gene: TRBV29-1; J gene: TRBJ2-1; CDR3 protein: CSVLGLAGGIIRSSYNEQFF
V gene: TRBV11-2; J gene: TRBJ1-1; CDR3 protein: CASSLVRPVRGTEAFF
V gene: TRBV6-1; J gene: TRBJ1-5; CDR3 protein: CASGGRQGYQPQHF
V gene: TRBV5-1; J gene: TRBJ2-7; CDR3 protein: CASSLAGTGGYEQYF
V gene: TRBV19; J gene: TRBJ1-2; CDR3 protein: CASSMVQGGYTF
V gene: TRBV30; J gene: TRBJ1-6; CDR3 protein: CAWSRGQENSPLHF
V gene: TRBV5-8; J gene: TRBJ2-2; CDR3 protein: CASMLQGTGELFF
V gene: TRBV29-1; J gene: TRBJ2-5; CDR3 protein: CSVEWRNQETQYF
V gene: TRBV4-1; J gene: TRBJ1-2; CDR3 protein: CASSRVDRIYGYTF
V gene: TRBV6-5; J gene: TRBJ1-2; CDR3 protein: CASSRRADYGYTF
V gene: TRBV27; J gene: TRBJ2-7; CDR3 protein: CASSFSSGQRIYEQYF
V gene: TRBV4-2; J gene: TRBJ1-1; CDR3 protein: CASSQDTGQGNTEAFF
V gene: TRBV7-9; J gene: TRBJ2-3; CDR3 protein: CASRERTDTQYF
V gene: TRBV6-1; J gene: TRBJ2-4; CDR3 protein: CASRPPGLAEGIQYF
V gene: TRBV11-2; J gene: TRBJ2-7; CDR3 protein: CASSFWDRQNPYEQYF
V gene: TRBV5-1; J gene: TRBJ2-7; CDR3 protein: CASSLGAGRDEQYF
V gene: TRBV12-5; J gene: TRBJ2-5; CDR3 protein: CASGPELGSETQYF
V gene: TRBV2; J gene: TRBJ2-7; CDR3 protein: CASRPTGGALYEQYF
V gene: TRBV7-2; J gene: TRBJ1-6; CDR3 protein: CASQKSGLWNSPLHF
V gene: TRBV27; J gene: TRBJ2-3; CDR3 protein: CASSFNRNQNGDTQYF
V gene: TRBV30; J gene: TRBJ1-6; CDR3 protein: CACGQGRSYNSPLHF
V gene: TRBV5-5; J gene: TRBJ1-1; CDR3 protein: CASSFGQNEAFF
V gene: TRBV4-2; J gene: TRBJ2-2; CDR3 protein: CASSQAGTRWTGELFF
V gene: TRBV7-9; J gene: TRBJ2-7; CDR3 protein: CASNSFSEQYF
V gene: TRBV5-8; J gene: TRBJ2-1; CDR3 protein: CASQFNYNEQFF
V gene: TRBV5-1; J gene: TRBJ1-2; CDR3 protein: CASSLDREGGYTF
V gene: TRBV7-6; J gene: TRBJ1-2; CDR3 protein: CASSLGPGTGSLGGGGYTF
V gene: TRBV27; J gene: TRBJ2-7; CDR3 protein: CASRYRTETYEQYF
V gene: TRBV5-1; J gene: TRBJ2-1; CDR3 protein: CASSTGLAGGRGNPHNEQFF
V gene: TRBV5-6; J gene: TRBJ2-7; CDR3 protein: CASSPLDSYEQYF
V gene: TRBV6-1; J gene: TRBJ2-7; CDR3 protein: CASSTGQGLSYEQYF
V gene: TRBV9; J gene: TRBJ2-1; CDR3 protein: CASSVASGLAGNNEQFF
V gene: TRBV6-5; J gene: TRBJ2-7; CDR3 protein: CASSYLAGGVDEQYF
V gene: TRBV25-1; J gene: TRBJ1-2; CDR3 protein: CASSALQGASGYTF
V gene: TRBV30; J gene: TRBJ2-7; CDR3 protein: CAWTTPGGGYEQYF
V gene: TRBV6-5; J gene: TRBJ1-2; CDR3 protein: CASSQLSGTAYGYTF
V gene: TRBV5-1; J gene: TRBJ2-6; CDR3 protein: CASSLEEGSTGANVLTF
V gene: TRBV4-1; J gene: TRBJ2-2; CDR3 protein: CASSPWGLAGGRGGELFF
V gene: TRBV7-2; J gene: TRBJ1-2; CDR3 protein: CASSWGQPFDGYTF
V gene: TRBV6-6; J gene: TRBJ2-3; CDR3 protein: CASSITRGTQYF
V gene: TRBV28; J gene: TRBJ1-5; CDR3 protein: CASSLQGYSNQPQHF
V gene: TRBV4-1; J gene: TRBJ2-3; CDR3 protein: CASSRGLAASTDTQYF
V gene: TRBV29-1; J gene: TRBJ2-1; CDR3 protein: CSALGQGHNEQFF
V gene: TRBV30; J gene: TRBJ1-3; CDR3 protein: CAWSAPGTAGNTIYF
V gene: TRBV19; J gene: TRBJ2-7; CDR3 protein: CASSIGGANSGQYF
V gene: TRBV5-1; J gene: TRBJ2-1; CDR3 protein: CASSLAIRVTRANEQFF
V gene: TRBV5-1; J gene: TRBJ1-2; CDR3 protein: CASSDSALYGYTF
V gene: TRBV7-9; J gene: TRBJ2-2; CDR3 protein: CASSSTRVYTGELFF
V gene: TRBV11-2; J gene: TRBJ2-3; CDR3 protein: CASSLGPGLAKDTQYF